The text below deals with one T cell receptor beta chain. CDR3 length: 14 residues. V lost 3 bases and J 4 bases, leaving 13 bases between the germline ends. CDR1 and CDR2 (germline): SGHNT, YYREEE (reference sequence). TCRdb fed the RT-PCR reads into MiXCR, producing one record per CDR3 protein. The repertoire holds about 700,000 distinct CDR3 sequences, with more than 13% as singletons. The sample comprised memory CD4+ T cells from blood. This chain joins TRBV5-4 and TRBJ1-2, with unresolved D. This TCR derives from a female donor in good health, serving as a healthy control. The CDR3 spells CASSSGREGYGYTF. As DNA, the CDR3 is TGTGCCAGCAGCTCGGGCCGGGAAGGCTATGGCTACACCTTC.